Following are 10 T cell receptor beta chains from one sample sequenced in a study of cytomegalovirus exposure and HLA in healthy donors. The PCR had 60 Vbeta and 13 Jbeta primers. This table comes from immunoSEQ multiplex PCR, and its TCRdb copy is limited to in-frame clones, with some not included. The sample shows roughly 150,000 clones, around 80% of them seen only once. The sequencing input was PBMCs. The origin of the receptors is a man aged 30-40 years in good health and CMV-seronegative.

This clone was seen only once. The chain combines TRBV28 with TRBJ1-2, with 7 bases that match TRBD1. CDR1 and CDR2 (germline): MDHEN, SYDVKM. This CDR3 is 15 amino acids long. Trimming cost V 3 bases and J 8 bases; bases outside gene matches: 12. The chain's CDR3 is CASSFRQGFSIGYTF. CDR3 bases: TGTGCCAGCAGTTTCAGACAGGGTTTCTCGATCGGCTACACCTTC.

The chain recombines TRBV19 with TRBJ2-5; 8 nucleotides align to TRBD1. Germline V gene data show CDR1 as LNHDA and CDR2 as SQIVND (reference sequence). The CDR3 consists of 14 residues. Losses at the gene ends were 4 bases for V and 5 bases for J; bases not matched to a gene: 6. The CDR3 protein is CASSTGQGSETQYF. DNA for the CDR3: TGTGCCAGTAGTACCGGACAGGGTTCCGAGACCCAGTACTTC.

The CDR3 coding sequence is TGTGCCAGCAGCGTAGAGGCAGGGCTCGGCTACGAGCAGTACTTC. This encodes CASSVEAGLGYEQYF. The chain links TRBV9 to TRBJ2-7; D is possibly TRBD1 (5 bases). V dropped 0 bases and J dropped 3 bases, with 13 bases sitting between them. Germline CDR1 reads SGDLS; CDR2 reads YYNGEE. The CDR3 is made up of 15 amino acids.

The CDR3 coding sequence is TGCAGCGTTGTAGCGGGAGAGACGAACACCGGGGAGCTGTTTTTT. Protein sequence: CSVVAGETNTGELFF. The chain joins TRBV29-1 to TRBJ2-2; 9 nucleotides line up with TRBD2. J gave up 0 bases and V 4 bases, and 3 bases lay outside the gene matches. This CDR3 comprises 15 residues. Germline V lookup: CDR1 SQVTM, CDR2 ANQGSEA.

The gene calls are TRBV19 and TRBJ2-7; the match to TRBD1 covers 8 bases. The CDR3 consists of 15 residues. J was trimmed by 5 bases and V by 5 bases; bases with no gene match: 11. Germline V lookup: CDR1 LNHDA, CDR2 SQIVND (reference sequence). DNA of the CDR3: TGTGCCAGTAGTCTTATCGGACAGGGATTTAACGAGCAGTACTTC. This encodes CASSLIGQGFNEQYF.

This chain joins TRBV5-1 and TRBJ2-4; maybe TRBD2 (6 bases). This CDR3 comprises 12 residues. Trimming stripped 5 bases from V and 6 bases from J, with 9 bases between. CDR1 is SGHRS and CDR2 is YFSETQ in the germline V gene. CDR3 sequence reads: CASSPEGNIQYF. CDR3 DNA: TGCGCCAGCAGTCCGGAGGGAAACATTCAGTACTTC. The full variable domain, its missing parts supplied by reference TRBV5-1 and TRBJ2-4, is KAGVTQTPRYLIKTRGQQVTLSCSPISGHRSVSWYQQTPGQGLQFLFEYFSETQRNKGNFPGRFSGRQFSNSRSEMNVSTLELGDSALYLCASSPEGNIQYFGAGTRLSVL.

The chain combines TRBV27 with TRBJ1-2, with 7 bases that match TRBD1. V lost 4 bases and J lost 2; bases outside the gene matches: 1. The CDR3 covers 13 residues. The germline V gene encodes CDR1 MNHEY and CDR2 SMNVEV (reference sequence). Here the CDR3 reads CASSYRGNYGYTF. The CDR3 bases are TGTGCCAGCAGTTACAGGGGAAACTATGGCTACACCTTC.

The chain employs TRBV6-1 and TRBJ1-1, with TRBD1 matching 7 bases. V dropped 10 bases and J dropped 10; count of bases not matched to a gene: 18. This CDR3 spans 14 amino acids. The germline CDR1 and CDR2 sequences are MNHNS and SASEGT. The CDR3 is CATWTGPGSYGAFF. CDR3 sequence (DNA): TGTGCCACCTGGACAGGTCCTGGTAGTTACGGAGCTTTCTTT.

The genes are TRBV5-1 and TRBJ2-3, with D possibly being TRBD1 (6 bases). Trimming cost V 2 bases and J 4 bases, with 11 bases left between them. This CDR3 spans 14 amino acids. Germline loops: CDR1 SGHRS, CDR2 YFSETQ. CDR3 protein: CASSFGQYADTQYF. CDR3 coding DNA: TGCGCCAGCAGCTTTGGACAGTACGCAGATACGCAGTATTTT.

The chain uses TRBV28 and TRBJ1-1; D remains ambiguous. This CDR3 comprises 12 residues. Between the trimmed V and J ends, which lost 3 bases and 6 bases, there was a span of 8 bases. CDR1 and CDR2 (germline): MDHEN, SYDVKM. CDR3: CASSLRRAEAFF. The CDR3 nucleotides are TGTGCCAGCAGTTTGCGGAGGGCTGAAGCTTTCTTT.